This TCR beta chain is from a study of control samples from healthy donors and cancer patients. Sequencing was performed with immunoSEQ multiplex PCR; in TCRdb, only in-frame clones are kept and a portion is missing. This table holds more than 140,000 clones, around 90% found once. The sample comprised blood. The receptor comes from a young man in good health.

The CDR3 bases are TGTGCCAGCAGCTTAGTAGGTGGCAGGGACGAGACCCAGTACTTC. It codes for CASSLVGGRDETQYF. The chain combines TRBV7-2 with TRBJ2-5; D is tentatively TRBD1 or TRBD2 (5 bases each). V lost 1 base to trimming and J lost 5 bases, with 14 bases between them. Germline-derived CDR1 and CDR2 are SGHTA and FQGNSA. CDR3 length equals 15 residues.